Sequencing of this T cell receptor beta chain was carried out in a study of T cell responses to AZD1222 COVID-19 vaccine. Sequencing was performed with immunoSEQ multiplex PCR; in TCRdb, only in-frame clones are kept and a portion is missing. The sample has 150,000 or so clones; about 90% are singletons. Findings of the study overall: A rise in Spike-specific TCR breadth and depth followed two AZD1222 doses. Vaccine-associated CD4 TCRs spanned spike, dominant at 160-218 and 743-854. Repertoire sampling occurred only after the peak T cell response.

The length of the CDR3 is 13 residues. The germline V gene encodes CDR1 LGHNA and CDR2 YNFKEQ. Trimming left V 4 bases short and J 5 bases short, with 12 bases between. For this clone: Its specificity is not known.

The TCR comes from an adult in good health. The gene calls are TRBV4-2 and TRBJ2-7; the D is unclear. This material consisted of peripheral blood, taken on day 0 of AZD1222 vaccination. DNA for the CDR3: TGTGCCAGCAGCCCCGACTTGTTCCACGAGCAGTACTTC. Protein product: CASSPDLFHEQYF.